The sequence of this T cell receptor beta chain was determined in a study of blood T cell repertoires in COVID-19. About the study: Italy, Spain and the United States were the sources of the convalescent and acute COVID-19 samples.

In the original workflow: Estimation of nucleated cell counts relied on the amplification of reference gene primers. Measured with immunoSEQ multiplex PCR; TCRdb has only the in-frame clones, and not every one. D and trimming come from the DNA, and the V and J calls and clone size come from that table. The table records about 250,000 clones, around 80% of them present only once. CDR1 is DFQATT, CDR2 SNEGSKA, per germline (reference sequence). Trimming removed 3 bases at V and 7 bases at J, with 12 bases between. This CDR3 is built from 13 residues. The chain combines TRBV20-1 with TRBJ2-2; maybe TRBD2 (7 bases). This TCR derives from a woman in her 40s with active or convalescent COVID-19. Material for sequencing was peripheral blood. This CDR3 reads CSASRGAGGELFF. The CDR3 bases are TGCAGTGCTAGTCGGGGGGCAGGCGGGGAGCTGTTTTTT.